This T cell receptor (beta chain) was obtained from a study of shared clonotypes between healthy human individuals. The germline V gene has CDR1 MDHEN and CDR2 SYDVKM. The CDR3 sequence is 14 residues long. The germline V and J ends were trimmed by 7 bases and 4 bases, with 14 bases remaining between them. Libraries were prepared by immunoSEQ multiplex PCR; TCRdb keeps only in-frame clonotypes and omits some of them. The table lists more than 600,000 clones, about 90% of them singletons. CD45RO-negative, CCR7-positively selected cells formed the naive CD8 fraction, excluding terminally differentiated effector memory CD45RA+ cells.

This receptor was identified in a man aged 25 to 40 in good health. Specimen: naive CD8+ T cells sorted from blood. This chain links TRBV28 with TRBJ2-1; maybe TRBD1 (5 bases). This chain's CDR3 is CASIQGDRYNEQFF. CDR3 sequence (DNA): TGTGCCAGCATCCAGGGCGATCGATACAATGAGCAGTTCTTC.